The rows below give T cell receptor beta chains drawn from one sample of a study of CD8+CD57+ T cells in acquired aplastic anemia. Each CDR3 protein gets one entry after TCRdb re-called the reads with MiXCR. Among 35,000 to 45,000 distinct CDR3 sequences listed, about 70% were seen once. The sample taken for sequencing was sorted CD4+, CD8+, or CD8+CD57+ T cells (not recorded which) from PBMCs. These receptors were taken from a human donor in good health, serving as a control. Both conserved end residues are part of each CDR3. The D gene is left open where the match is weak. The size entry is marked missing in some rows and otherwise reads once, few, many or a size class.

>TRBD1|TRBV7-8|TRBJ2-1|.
TGTGCCAGCAGCTTAGGGACAGGGGTTGAGCAGTTCTTC
CASSLGTGVEQFF
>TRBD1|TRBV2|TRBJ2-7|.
TGTGCCAGCAGTGGTCGACAGGGGGGCTACGAGCAGTACTTC
CASSGRQGGYEQYF
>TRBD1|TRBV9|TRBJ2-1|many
TGTGCCAGCAGCGGACGGGACAGGGGAGATTACAATGAGCAGTTCTTC
CASSGRDRGDYNEQFF
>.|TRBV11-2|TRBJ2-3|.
TGTGCCAGCAGCTTGAGTTTAGGGGGTCCCGGGGGAGATACGCAGTATTTT
CASSLSLGGPGGDTQYF
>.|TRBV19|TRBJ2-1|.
TGTGCCAGTAGTATAGATATTGGTGTGGGTGAGCAGTTCTTC
CASSIDIGVGEQFF
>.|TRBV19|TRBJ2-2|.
TGTGCCAGTGGGCGGGGCGCGAACACCGGGGAGCTGTTTTTT
CASGRGANTGELFF
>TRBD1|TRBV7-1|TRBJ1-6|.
TGTGCCAGCAGCTCGATCCAAGAAGACGCAGGGACAGGGGGCTTTTCACCCCTCCACTTT
CASSSIQEDAGTGGFSPLHF
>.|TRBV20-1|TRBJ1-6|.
TGCAGTGCTAGAGATCAGCGGGGGCTTTCCTATAATTCACCCCTCCACTTT
CSARDQRGLSYNSPLHF
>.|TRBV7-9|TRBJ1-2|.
TGTGCCAGCACCTCGGGGGGCAGAGGCTACACCTTC
CASTSGGRGYTF
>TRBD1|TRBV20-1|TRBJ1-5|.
TGCAGTGCTAGAGACCCTTCCGGGACAGGGGTTGGTCAGCCCCAGCATTTT
CSARDPSGTGVGQPQHF
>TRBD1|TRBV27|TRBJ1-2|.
TGTGCCAGCAGCCCGACAGGGACGTACTATGGCTACACCTTC
CASSPTGTYYGYTF
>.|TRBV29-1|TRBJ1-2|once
TGCAGCGTGGCAAAAGGCGGTAACTATGGCTACACCTTC
CSVAKGGNYGYTF
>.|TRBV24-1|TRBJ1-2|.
TGTGCCACCAGTGACGTTACAGGGTGCCGGGATGGCTACACCTTC
CATSDVTGCRDGYTF
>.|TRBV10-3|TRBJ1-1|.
TGTGCCATCAGTCGAGAGACCGTGAACACTGAAGCTTTCTTT
CAISRETVNTEAFF
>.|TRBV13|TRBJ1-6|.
TGTGCCAGCAGCTTAGGGGGGAAGGATTCACCCCTCCACTTT
CASSLGGKDSPLHF
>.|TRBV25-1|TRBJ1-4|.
TGTGCCAGCAGCACAGCCGCCCAACTGTTTTTT
CASSTAAQLFF
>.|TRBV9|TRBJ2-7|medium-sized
TGTGCCAGCAGCGTAGAAATTACGACAGACGAGCAGTACTTC
CASSVEITTDEQYF
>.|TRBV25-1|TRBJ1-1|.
TGTGCCAGCAGACAGGGTCCAGCGGCTGCTTTCTTT
CASRQGPAAAFF
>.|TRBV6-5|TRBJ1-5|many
TGTGCCAGCAGTTACATAAGGGAAGCTCAGCCCCAGCATTTT
CASSYIREAQPQHF
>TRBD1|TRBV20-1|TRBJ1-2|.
TGCAGTGCTAGACTTGTCGGACAGGAGAACTATGGCTACACCTTC
CSARLVGQENYGYTF
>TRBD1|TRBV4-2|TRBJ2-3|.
TGTGCCAGCAGCCAGGGACAGACCACAGGAGATACGCAGTATTTT
CASSQGQTTGDTQYF
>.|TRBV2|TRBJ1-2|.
TGTGCCAGCAGGACATCCCACTATGGCTACACCTTC
CASRTSHYGYTF
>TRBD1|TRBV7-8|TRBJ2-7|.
TGTGCCAGCAGCTTCACAGGGGGCTACGAGCAGTACTTC
CASSFTGGYEQYF
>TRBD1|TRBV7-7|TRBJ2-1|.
TGTGCTAGCAGTTTGGACAGGGGGAATGAGCAGTTCTTC
CASSLDRGNEQFF
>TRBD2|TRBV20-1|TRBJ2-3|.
TGCAGTGCTAGGCTAGCGGGACGAGATACGCAGTACTTT
CSARLAGRDTQYF
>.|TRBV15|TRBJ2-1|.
TGTGCCACCAGCAGAGCAAGGGAAGGTCATAGCAATGAGCAGTTCTTC
CATSRAREGHSNEQFF
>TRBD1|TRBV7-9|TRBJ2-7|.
TGTGCCAGCAGCTCGGCAGGGGGCGAGCAGTACTTC
CASSSAGGEQYF
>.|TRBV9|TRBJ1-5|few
TGTGCCAGCAGCGTGGCTGATTTTCAGCCCCAGCATTTT
CASSVADFQPQHF
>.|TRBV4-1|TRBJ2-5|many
TGCGCCAGCAGCCAAGGACTCTTCGGGGAGACCCAGTACTTC
CASSQGLFGETQYF
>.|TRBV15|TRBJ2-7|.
TGTGCCACCAGCAGAGAGTCAGGACGGTCCGGTGAGCAGTACTTC
CATSRESGRSGEQYF
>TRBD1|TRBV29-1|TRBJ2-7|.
TGCAGCGTATTGTTACAGGGGGCGGGCGAGCAGTACTTC
CSVLLQGAGEQYF
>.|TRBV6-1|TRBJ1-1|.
TGTGCCATCAGGAATAACAGGGAGGACTTCTTT
CAIRNNREDFF
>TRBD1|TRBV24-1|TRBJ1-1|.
TGTGCCACCAGTGATGGACAGGTAACTACGAACACTGAAGCTTTCTTT
CATSDGQVTTNTEAFF
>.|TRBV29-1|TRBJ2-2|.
TGCAGCGGAGGATCCCGGCGGATGAGGGACACCGGGGAGCTGTTTTTT
CSGGSRRMRDTGELFF
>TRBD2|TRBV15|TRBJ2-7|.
TGTGCCACCAGCAGAGGGGCGCTAGCGGGAGACCCCTACGAGCAGTACTTC
CATSRGALAGDPYEQYF
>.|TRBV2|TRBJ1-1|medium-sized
TGTGCCAGCAGTGATCTGGTCGGGAACACTGAAGCTTTCTTT
CASSDLVGNTEAFF
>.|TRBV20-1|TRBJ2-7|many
TGCAGTGTTCTGCCTGCAATTACCGGGACAACCTACGAGCAGTACTTC
CSVLPAITGTTYEQYF
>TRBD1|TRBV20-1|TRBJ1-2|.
TGCAGTGCTTGGGGCGGAATACAGGGGTTGCCTGGCTACACCTTC
CSAWGGIQGLPGYTF
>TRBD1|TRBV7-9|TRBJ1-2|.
TGTGCCAGCACCGAGGGAGGGGGCCGACGCTTC
CASTEGGGRRF
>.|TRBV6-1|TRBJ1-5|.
TGTGCCAGCAGCGGGACAATCCTCAATCAGCCCCAGCATTTT
CASSGTILNQPQHF
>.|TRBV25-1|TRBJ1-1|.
TGTGCCAGCAGTGAATACGGCAGGGGCCAGAACACTGAAGCTTTCTTT
CASSEYGRGQNTEAFF
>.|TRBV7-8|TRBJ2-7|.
TGTGCCAGCAGCGCCCGGGCTAGCGCCACCTACGAGCAGTACTTC
CASSARASATYEQYF
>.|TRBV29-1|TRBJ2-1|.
TGCAGCGTGGCCGGGTCCTACAATGAGCAGTTCTTC
CSVAGSYNEQFF
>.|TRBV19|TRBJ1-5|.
TGCGCCAGCAGCCAAGACAGTAGCAATCAGCCCCAGCATTTT
CASSQDSSNQPQHF
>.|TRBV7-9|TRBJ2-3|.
TGTGCCAGCTCCTCTAGCACAGATACGCAGTATTTT
CASSSSTDTQYF
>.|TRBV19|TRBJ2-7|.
TGTGCCAGTAGTGGTGGCACGAGCAACTCCTACGAGCAGTACTTC
CASSGGTSNSYEQYF